Each of the 25 T cell receptor beta chains below was sequenced from the same sample in a study of OX40 agonist ivuxolimab in advanced cancers. Sequencing was performed with immunoSEQ multiplex PCR; in TCRdb, only in-frame clones are kept and a portion is missing. This repertoire shows 35,000 to 40,000 clones, about 84% found once; its top ten account for 21%. The specimen comprised CD4+ or CD8+ T cells sorted from blood, sampled in a trial of the OX40 agonist ivuxolimab. All receptors come from an adult with an advanced solid tumor such as melanoma, head and neck, liver or kidney cancer.

The CDR3 protein is CASSPEIAKNIQYF. The CDR3 DNA reads as TGTGCCAGCAGTCCCGAAATAGCCAAAAACATTCAGTACTTC. The chain uses TRBV27 and TRBJ2-4, with D uncertain. The CDR3 is 14 amino acids. V gave up 5 bases and J gave up 0 bases, with 8 bases separating them. The germline CDR1 and CDR2 sequences are MNHEY and SMNVEV (reference sequence).

V gene TRBV2 combines with J gene TRBJ2-3, with D possibly being TRBD1 (6 bases). Germline assignment: CDR1 SNHLY and CDR2 FYNNEI. The ends were cut back, 6 bases at V and 6 bases at J, with 19 bases in the middle. This CDR3 comprises 15 residues. The CDR3 protein is CASREQGLVGDTQYF. As DNA, the CDR3 is TGTGCCAGCAGGGAACAGGGTTTAGTCGGGGATACGCAGTATTTT.

The V gene is TRBV7-9, the J gene TRBJ1-4; D ambiguous. Deletions cut 5 bases from V and 3 bases from J, with 13 bases between. The germline V gene has CDR1 SEHNR and CDR2 FQNEAQ (reference sequence). This CDR3 has 15 amino acids. The CDR3 is CASSPTARANEKLFF. The CDR3 DNA reads as TGTGCCAGCAGCCCGACGGCCCGGGCTAATGAAAAACTGTTTTTT.

This chain joins TRBV14 and TRBJ2-3, with 9 bases aligning to TRBD2. CDR3 length: 15 amino acids. V lost 4 bases and J lost 4; bases outside the gene matches: 6. Germline loops: CDR1 SGHDN, CDR2 FVKESK. The CDR3 reads CASSRNRGGADTQYF. As DNA, the CDR3 is TGTGCCAGCAGCCGTAACCGCGGGGGGGCAGATACGCAGTATTTT. Supplemented by reference TRBV14 and TRBJ2-3, the full variable domain reads EAGVTQFPSHSVIEKGQTVTLRCDPISGHDNLYWYRRVMGKEIKFLLHFVKESKQDESGMPNNRFLAERTGGTYSTLKVQPAELEDSGVYFCASSRNRGGADTQYFGPGTRLTVL.

The V and J genes are TRBV4-1 and TRBJ2-3; possibly TRBD1 or TRBD2 for D (6 bases each). The CDR3 covers 17 residues. Germline CDR1 MGHRA, CDR2 YSYEKL. V was cut by 5 bases and J by 3 bases, with 21 bases left in between. The CDR3 sequence is CASSRGPARGGTDTQYF. As DNA, the CDR3 is TGCGCCAGCAGCAGGGGACCCGCCAGGGGAGGTACAGATACGCAGTATTTT.

The rearrangement uses TRBV12-5 and TRBJ2-1; 8 bases align to TRBD1. The CDR3 has 13 residues. The germline V gene has CDR1 LGHNT and CDR2 FRNRAP. V lost 3 bases and J lost 12; bases outside the gene matches: 7. The CDR3 sequence is CASGLQGVSGQFF. The CDR3 DNA follows: TGTGCTAGTGGTTTACAGGGGGTTTCCGGGCAGTTCTTC.

The chain carries TRBV27 and TRBJ2-3; 12 bases are a match to TRBD2. CDR1 and CDR2 from the germline V gene are MNHEY and SMNVEV (reference sequence). Trimming took 6 bases from V and 5 from J; bases not matched to a gene: 9. The CDR3 runs to 16 residues. CDR3 in DNA: TGTGCCAGCAGAACCAGACTAGCGGGAGACGTAGATACGCAGTATTTT. Translation gives CASRTRLAGDVDTQYF.

This chain connects TRBV28 to TRBJ1-2, with TRBD1 matching over 8 bases. This CDR3 is built from 15 residues. Germline trimming cut 4 bases from V and 0 bases from J; bases unmatched to any gene: 4. Germline V lookup: CDR1 MDHEN, CDR2 SYDVKM. The CDR3 loop reads CASSSTGGSNYGYTF. As DNA, the CDR3 is TGTGCCAGCAGTTCTACAGGGGGATCTAACTATGGCTACACCTTC.

V is TRBV18 and J is TRBJ2-7, with 7 bases identical to TRBD1. The V gene's germline CDR1 is KGHSH and CDR2 LQKENI. There are 12 residues in the CDR3. V lost 3 bases to trimming and J lost 4 bases; unmatched junction nucleotides: 0. For the CDR3, the DNA is TGTGCCAGCTCACCGACAGGGTACGAGCAGTACTTC. As protein: CASSPTGYEQYF.

The chain uses TRBV5-1 and TRBJ2-7; no firm D call. The CDR3 runs 15 residues. Trimming took off 4 bases at V and 7 bases at J, with 21 bases between the two ends. The germline V gene has CDR1 SGHRS and CDR2 YFSETQ. The DNA of the CDR3 is TGCGCCAGCAGCCCGCCAAGTGACTCCCTTGAGGAGCAGTACTTC. Its protein product is CASSPPSDSLEEQYF.

This clone was detected once. The chain combines TRBV5-1 with TRBJ2-6; the D gene is possibly TRBD1 (5 bases). V gave up 0 bases and J gave up 0 bases, with 13 bases separating them. There are 18 residues in the CDR3. The germline V gene encodes CDR1 SGHRS and CDR2 YFSETQ. CDR3 sequence reads: CASSLEGVRFSGANVLTF. The CDR3 nucleotides read TGCGCCAGCAGCTTGGAAGGGGTTCGTTTCTCTGGGGCCAACGTCCTGACTTTC.

This clone was seen repeatedly, ten times or more. The chain employs TRBV2 and TRBJ1-1; 10 bases map to TRBD1. The CDR3 runs to 10 residues. Germline V gene data show CDR1 as SNHLY and CDR2 as FYNNEI. The J segment lost 11 bases and the V segment lost 8 bases, leaving 2 bases of the junction unmatched. This CDR3 reads CASGGQGAFF. The CDR3 DNA sequence: TGTGCCAGCGGGGGACAGGGGGCTTTCTTT.

This clone was recorded a few times. The rearrangement joins TRBV7-9 to TRBJ2-6, with 7 bases aligning to TRBD2. Germline V gives CDR1 SEHNR, CDR2 FQNEAQ (reference sequence). The CDR3 totals 19 residues. Unmatched junction bases numbered 16, after V lost 8 bases and J lost 0 bases. The CDR3 protein is CASPYSPAGDISGANVLTF. The CDR3 DNA follows: TGTGCCAGCCCCTATTCACCGGCGGGAGACATCTCTGGGGCCAACGTCCTGACTTTC.

This clone was seen more than once but under ten times. The chain couples TRBV7-8 to TRBJ2-7, with 8 bases fitting TRBD1. Trimming removed 3 bases from V and 4 bases from J; junction bases left unmatched: 5. The CDR3 is 14 residues long. Germline V lookup: CDR1 SGHVS, CDR2 FQNEAQ. CDR3 residues: CASSLLDRAYEQYF. DNA of the CDR3: TGTGCCAGCAGCTTGCTGGACAGGGCGTACGAGCAGTACTTC.

The chain couples TRBV30 to TRBJ2-7, with 10 bases aligning to TRBD2. The CDR3 covers 15 residues. V lost 3 bases and J lost 6; bases outside the gene matches: 11. Germline CDR1 GTSNPN, CDR2 SVGIG (reference sequence). The DNA of the CDR3 is TGTGCCTGGAGCGCGCGGGTACTAGCGGGAACCGAGCAGTACTTC. This translates into CAWSARVLAGTEQYF.

The chain is built from TRBV30 and TRBJ1-6; D remains unclear. The CDR3 extends over 16 amino acids. Germline-derived CDR1 and CDR2 are GTSNPN and SVGIG (reference sequence). The germline V and J ends were trimmed by 3 bases and 0 bases, with 12 bases remaining between them. CDR3: CAWSEGSSSYNSPLHF. The CDR3 DNA follows: TGTGCCTGGAGCGAGGGCTCTAGCTCCTATAATTCACCCCTCCACTTT.

V gene TRBV19 combines with J gene TRBJ2-1; possibly TRBD1 or TRBD2 for D (8 bases each). The ends were cut back, 3 bases at V and 4 bases at J, with 22 bases in the middle. Per germline, CDR1 LNHDA and CDR2 SQIVND (reference sequence). This CDR3 has 18 residues. The DNA for the CDR3 is TGTGCCAGTAGTATGGGCGACAGGGGCGGGAGGTCTTACAATGAGCAGTTCTTC. It codes for CASSMGDRGGRSYNEQFF.

V is TRBV5-4 and J is TRBJ2-3; D unclear. Germline V gene data show CDR1 as SGHNT and CDR2 as YYREEE (reference sequence). The CDR3 spans 12 residues. Trimming took 0 bases from V and 7 from J, leaving 6 bases between them. The CDR3 region has the DNA TGTGCCAGCAGCTTGGAAGGGTATACGCAGTATTTT. Translated: CASSLEGYTQYF.

This clone was detected a few times. The rearrangement joins TRBV5-4 to TRBJ2-7; tentatively, D is TRBD1 (5 bases). Germline-derived CDR1 and CDR2 are SGHNT and YYREEE (reference sequence). V was clipped by 4 bases and J by 3 bases, with 11 bases between them. The CDR3 is 13 amino acids. The CDR3 DNA is TGTGCCAGCAGCCCAGGGTCGGGCTACGAGCAGTACTTC. It encodes CASSPGSGYEQYF.

The genes are TRBV6-5 and TRBJ1-2; no firm D call. Germline V gene data show CDR1 as MNHEY and CDR2 as SVGAGI. Trimming shortened V by 10 bases and J by 0 bases, and 15 bases separated the two germline ends. The CDR3 sequence is 14 residues long. CDR3 nucleotides: TGTGCCACCGTGGGAGGTGCTTCTAACTATGGCTACACCTTC. Residues: CATVGGASNYGYTF.

The chain has TRBV11-1 and TRBJ2-2; TRBD2 aligns across 12 bases. This CDR3 has 16 residues. Trimming removed 5 bases from V and 6 bases from J; junction bases left unmatched: 7. Germline CDR1 is SGHAT and CDR2 is FQDESV (reference sequence). The DNA of the CDR3 is TGTGCCAGCAGCCGACGACTAGCGGGAGAGGCCGGGGAGCTGTTTTTT. Its protein is CASSRRLAGEAGELFF.

CDR3 residues: CASRELKNSPLHF. The CDR3 DNA is TGTGCCAGCAGGGAACTGAAGAATTCACCCCTCCACTTT. The chain combines TRBV25-1 with TRBJ1-6; D ambiguous. The CDR3 has 13 residues. V gave up 6 bases and J gave up 7 bases, with 10 bases separating them. Per the germline V gene, CDR1 is MGHDK and CDR2 is SYGVNS.

The genes are TRBV7-3 and TRBJ1-3; D is possibly TRBD1 (6 bases). This CDR3 region has 13 residues. Germline V CDR1 and CDR2: SGHTA, FQGTGA. Deletions cut 6 bases from V and 2 bases from J, with 8 bases between. DNA of the CDR3: TGTGCCAGCAGACCAGGGGCTGGAAACACCATATATTTT. As protein: CASRPGAGNTIYF.

The chain uses TRBV4-1 and TRBJ2-3; TRBD2 agrees at 9 bases. With 4 bases clipped from V and 2 bases from J, the junction kept 7 bases outside the gene matches. CDR3 length: 16 residues. The germline V gene encodes CDR1 MGHRA and CDR2 YSYEKL. The CDR3 nucleotides read TGCGCCAGCAGCCTCGCCGGGACTAGCTTCACAGATACGCAGTATTTT. Encoded protein: CASSLAGTSFTDTQYF.

This clone was detected once. The rearrangement links TRBV29-1 to TRBJ1-1, with D tentatively TRBD1 (5 bases). The V and J ends lost 5 bases and 2 bases respectively, with 15 bases between them. The germline gives CDR1 SQVTM, CDR2 ANQGSEA. The CDR3 length is 14 residues. As DNA, the CDR3 is TGCAGCGTTACACCCCAGGGTACCAACACTGAAGCTTTCTTT. It encodes CSVTPQGTNTEAFF.